The subject of this entry is one TCR beta chain. Its antigen is not known. This sample was included in a study of EBV T-cell therapy then PD-1 blockade in nasopharyngeal carcinoma. Data came from immunoSEQ multiplex PCR; TCRdb stores just in-frame clones and leaves some out. Of about 17,000 clones listed, 75% to 90% are singletons. CDR1 is SEHNR, CDR2 FQNEAQ, per germline (reference sequence). V gave up 2 bases and J gave up 1 base, with 15 bases separating them. The CDR3 is made up of 16 amino acids. Regarding treatment: AdE1-LMPpoly-expanded autologous EBV-specific T-cell therapy followed by anti-PD-1 nivolumab.

Sequencing used CD8+ T cells from blood, obtained at day 0 from a patient whose treatment included autologous EBV-specific T cells and nivolumab. The TCR sequence derives from a man in his forties or fifties with nasopharyngeal carcinoma. This sequence joins TRBV7-9 and TRBJ2-7; D is perhaps TRBD2 (5 bases). CDR3 loop: CASSLRSGRGSYEQYF. CDR3 DNA: TGTGCCAGCAGCTTACGGAGCGGTCGTGGGTCCTACGAGCAGTACTTC.